A selection of T cell receptor beta chains follows, all from one sample in a study of T cells after yellow fever vaccination. TCRdb re-analysed the 5' RACE reads in MiXCR, keeping a single row per CDR3 protein. The sample has 120,000 to 150,000 distinct CDR3 sequences; 7.7% are singletons. The source material was CD4+ T cells sorted from PBMCs, sampled 5 days after the yellow fever booster vaccination. These receptors were collected from a man between 25 and 39 years old who received the YFV17D yellow fever vaccine. Both conserved end residues are part of each CDR3. A D gene is named only where the DNA matches it firmly. For some rows the clone size is stated as once, few or many, or as a class when expanded; others skip it.

v_gene	abundance	j_gene	d_gene	CDR3nt	CDR3aa
TRBV20-1	many	TRBJ2-1	-	TGCAGTGCTAGGACAAGCTCCTACAATGAGCAGTTCTTC	CSARTSSYNEQFF
TRBV14	many	TRBJ2-1	TRBD2	TGTGCCAGCAGCCAAGAACCCCTACTAGCGGGAGGGGATGAGCAGTTCTTC	CASSQEPLLAGGDEQFF
TRBV5-1	many	TRBJ2-1	TRBD2	TGCGCCAGCAGGGAGGGACTAGTCTCCTACAATGAGCAGTTCTTC	CASREGLVSYNEQFF
TRBV15	many	TRBJ2-1	-	TGTGCCACCAGCAGAGATCCCAGGGACTTCAATGAGCAGTTCTTC	CATSRDPRDFNEQFF
TRBV28	-	TRBJ2-1	TRBD2	TGTGCCAGCAGCGCGGTCGCGGGGGGGGGGAGTGATGAGCAGTTCTTC	CASSAVAGGGSDEQFF
TRBV7-2	many	TRBJ2-7	-	TGTGCCAGCAGCACCGGGACGAGGGAGCAGTACTTC	CASSTGTREQYF
TRBV12-3/TRBV12-4	many	TRBJ1-6	-	TGTGCCAGCAGTTTTGGCAGGAGCTCCTATAATTCACCCCTCCACTTT	CASSFGRSSYNSPLHF
TRBV10-3	many	TRBJ2-5	TRBD2	TGTGCCATCTCTAGCCTAGCGGGAGGGCCGACGGCCAAGACCCAGTACTTC	CAISSLAGGPTAKTQYF
TRBV5-1	many	TRBJ2-2	TRBD1	TGCGCCAGCAGTTCTACAGGGGAAGCAATCGGGGAGCTGTTTTTT	CASSSTGEAIGELFF
TRBV15	many	TRBJ2-7	TRBD2	TGTGCCACCAAGGCCGACGGGAGGGCCGTAAACGAGCAGTACTTC	CATKADGRAVNEQYF
TRBV6-2/TRBV6-3	many	TRBJ2-7	-	TGTGCCGGCAAATGGCAGTACTTC	CAGKWQYF
TRBV7-2	many	TRBJ2-3	-	TGTGCCAGCAGCTTCCAGGGCAGGGTGGAAGATACGCAGTATTTT	CASSFQGRVEDTQYF
TRBV7-9	many	TRBJ2-5	-	TGTGCCAGCAGCTTACGTGGTGGAGAGACCCAGTACTTC	CASSLRGGETQYF
TRBV2	many	TRBJ2-2	-	TGTGCCAGCAGTGAAAACGTCGTCGAGTACGGGGAGCTGTTTTTT	CASSENVVEYGELFF
TRBV20-1	many	TRBJ2-5	-	TGCAGTGCTAGTGGGACTGCCCGAGAGACCCAGTACTTC	CSASGTARETQYF
TRBV28	many	TRBJ2-7	TRBD1	TGTGCCACGGGACAGGGGACCTACGAGCAGTACTTC	CATGQGTYEQYF
TRBV5-4	once	TRBJ2-3	-	TGTGCCAGCAGCCCCCGTGGGGGAGAAGCGAATACGCAGTATTTT	CASSPRGGEANTQYF
TRBV7-9	-	TRBJ2-7	-	TGTGCCAGCAGCCCCACCCAGGGCCACGAGCAGTACTTC	CASSPTQGHEQYF